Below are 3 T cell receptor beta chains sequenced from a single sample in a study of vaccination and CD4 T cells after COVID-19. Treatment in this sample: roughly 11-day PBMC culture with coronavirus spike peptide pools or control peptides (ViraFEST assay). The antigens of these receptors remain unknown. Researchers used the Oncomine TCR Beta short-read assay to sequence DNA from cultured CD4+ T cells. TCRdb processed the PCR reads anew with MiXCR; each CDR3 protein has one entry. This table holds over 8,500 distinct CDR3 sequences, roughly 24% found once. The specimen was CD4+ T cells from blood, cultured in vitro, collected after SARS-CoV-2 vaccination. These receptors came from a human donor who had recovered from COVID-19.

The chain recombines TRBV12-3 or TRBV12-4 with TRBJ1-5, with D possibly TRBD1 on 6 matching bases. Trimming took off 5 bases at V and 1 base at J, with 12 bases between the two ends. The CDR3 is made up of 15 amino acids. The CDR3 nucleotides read TGTGCCAGCAGTCCACAGGGTACCAGCAATCAGCCCCAGCATTTT. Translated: CASSPQGTSNQPQHF.

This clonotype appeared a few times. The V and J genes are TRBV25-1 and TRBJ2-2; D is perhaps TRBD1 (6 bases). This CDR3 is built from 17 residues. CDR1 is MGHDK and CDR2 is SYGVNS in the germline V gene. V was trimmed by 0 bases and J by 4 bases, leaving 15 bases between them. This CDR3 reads CASSEYQRTASTGELFF. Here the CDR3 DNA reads TGTGCCAGCAGTGAATATCAGAGGACAGCCTCCACCGGGGAGCTGTTTTTT. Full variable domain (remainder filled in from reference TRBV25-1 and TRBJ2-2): EADIYQTPRYLVIGTGKKITLECSQTMGHDKMYWYQQDPGMELHLIHYSYGVNSTEKGDLSSESTVSRIRTEHFPLTLESARPSHTSQYLCASSEYQRTASTGELFFGEGSRLTVL.

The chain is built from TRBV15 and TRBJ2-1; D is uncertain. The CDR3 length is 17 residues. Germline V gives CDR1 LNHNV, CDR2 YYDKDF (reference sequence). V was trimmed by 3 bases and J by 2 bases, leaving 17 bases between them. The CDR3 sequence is CATSSSESGDAYNEQFF. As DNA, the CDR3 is TGTGCCACCAGCAGTAGTGAATCAGGTGATGCCTACAATGAGCAGTTCTTC.